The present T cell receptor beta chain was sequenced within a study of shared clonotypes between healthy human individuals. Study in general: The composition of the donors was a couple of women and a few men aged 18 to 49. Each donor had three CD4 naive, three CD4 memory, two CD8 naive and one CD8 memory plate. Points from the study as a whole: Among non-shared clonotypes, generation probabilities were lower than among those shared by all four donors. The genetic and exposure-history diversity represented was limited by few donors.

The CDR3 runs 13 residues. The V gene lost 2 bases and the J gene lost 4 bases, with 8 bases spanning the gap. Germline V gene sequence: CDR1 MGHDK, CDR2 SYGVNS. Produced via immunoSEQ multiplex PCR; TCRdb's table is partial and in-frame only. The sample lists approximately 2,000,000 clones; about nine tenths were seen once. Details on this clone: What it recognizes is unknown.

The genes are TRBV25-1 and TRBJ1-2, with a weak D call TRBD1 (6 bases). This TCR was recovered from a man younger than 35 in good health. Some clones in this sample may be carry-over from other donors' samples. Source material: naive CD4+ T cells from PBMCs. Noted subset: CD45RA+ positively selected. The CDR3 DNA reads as TGTGCCAGCAGTGAACAGGGGCTCTATGGCTACACCTTC. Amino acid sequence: CASSEQGLYGYTF.